Listed below are T cell receptor beta chains from one sample, sequenced in a study of shared clonotypes between healthy human individuals. Clones were read by immunoSEQ multiplex PCR, and TCRdb kept only the in-frame ones, dropping some. The table shows nearly 2 million clones, with over 85% occurring only once. The sequenced sample was naive CD8+ T cells sorted from blood. The receptor set was obtained from a man aged 18-30 years in good health. Both conserved end residues are part of each CDR3. D genes are given only for firm matches. A clone size is listed for some rows: how often the clone was seen (once, few, many), or a class if it is expanded.

>once|TRBV7-9|TRBJ2-2|17|TRBD1
CASSTPWGTENTGELFF
TGTGCCAGCAGCACCCCGTGGGGGACAGAGAACACCGGGGAGCTGTTTTTT
>NA|TRBV30|TRBJ2-7|12|NA
CAWSSLNYEQYF
TGTGCCTGGAGTTCGCTGAACTACGAGCAGTACTTC
>once|TRBV15|TRBJ2-7|13|TRBD1
CATSTDRAYEQYF
TGTGCCACCAGCACAGACAGGGCCTACGAGCAGTACTTC
>NA|TRBV9|TRBJ2-2|14|TRBD2
CASSALAGAGELFF
TGTGCCAGCAGCGCTCTAGCGGGGGCTGGGGAGCTGTTTTTT
>NA|TRBV5-6|TRBJ2-3|14|TRBD1
CASSHGQGTDTQYF
TGTGCCAGCAGCCACGGACAGGGCACAGATACGCAGTATTTT
>NA|TRBV7-3|TRBJ2-7|13|NA
CASSLTHSYEQYF
TGTGCCAGCAGCTTAACCCACTCCTACGAGCAGTACTTC
>NA|TRBV7-9|TRBJ1-5|13|NA
CASSLDGNQPQHF
TGTGCCAGCAGCTTAGACGGTAATCAGCCCCAGCATTTT
>NA|TRBV6-5|TRBJ2-7|14|TRBD1
CASSFRTGNYEQYF
TGTGCCAGCAGTTTCAGGACAGGGAATTACGAGCAGTACTTC
>once|TRBV6-5|TRBJ2-7|12|TRBD1
CATGQGAREQYF
TGTGCCACGGGACAGGGGGCGCGGGAGCAGTACTTC
>NA|TRBV27|TRBJ1-5|16|TRBD1
CASSPSTGDSNQPQHF
TGTGCCAGCAGTCCCTCGACAGGGGATAGCAATCAGCCCCAGCATTTT
>NA|TRBV4-3|TRBJ2-3|19|TRBD2
CASSQAPGLAGVGTDTQYF
TGCGCCAGCAGCCAAGCGCCGGGACTAGCGGGAGTTGGCACAGATACGCAGTATTTT
>NA|TRBV5-6|TRBJ1-4|14|NA
CASSLGQGSEKLFF
TGTGCCAGCAGCTTGGGTCAGGGGAGTGAAAAACTGTTTTTT
>NA|TRBV7-9|TRBJ1-5|15|NA
CASSSPDREGQPQHF
TGTGCCAGCAGCTCACCGGACCGGGAGGGACAGCCCCAGCATTTT
>once|TRBV28|TRBJ2-3|12|TRBD1
CASRRDRDTQYF
TGTGCCAGCAGGAGGGACAGGGATACGCAGTATTTT
>NA|TRBV7-8|TRBJ2-5|16|TRBD2
CASSRMIAGLEETQYF
TGTGCCAGCAGCCGGATGATAGCGGGCCTGGAAGAGACCCAGTACTTC
>NA|TRBV7-9|TRBJ2-7|14|NA
CASSADSKTYEQYF
TGTGCCAGCAGCGCCGACAGTAAGACCTACGAGCAGTACTTC
>NA|TRBV4-3|TRBJ2-3|14|NA
CASSLGISTDTQYF
TGCGCCAGCAGCCTCGGTATAAGCACAGATACGCAGTATTTT
>NA|TRBV18|TRBJ2-1|16|TRBD1
CASSALTGDTYNEQFF
TGTGCCAGCTCAGCCCTGACAGGGGACACCTACAATGAGCAGTTCTTC
>NA|TRBV15|TRBJ1-2|13|TRBD1
CATGTGESYGYTF
TGTGCCACCGGGACAGGGGAATCCTATGGCTACACCTTC
>NA|TRBV28|TRBJ2-7|13|NA
CASSAQISYEQYF
TGTGCCAGCAGTGCGCAGATCTCCTACGAGCAGTACTTC
>NA|TRBV2|TRBJ2-2|14|TRBD1
CASRTGLNTGELFF
TGTGCCAGCAGGACAGGGTTGAACACCGGGGAGCTGTTTTTT
>NA|TRBV2|TRBJ2-3|17|TRBD1
CASSEAGTGGEADTQYF
TGTGCCAGCAGTGAAGCGGGGACAGGGGGTGAGGCAGATACGCAGTATTTT
>NA|TRBV7-2|TRBJ2-7|14|NA
CASSSVPGAGEQYF
TGTGCCAGCAGCTCCGTCCCAGGGGCCGGCGAGCAGTACTTC
>NA|TRBV6-5|TRBJ1-2|14|NA
CASSYSSGLYGYTF
TGTGCCAGCAGTTACTCGAGCGGGTTATATGGCTACACCTTC
>NA|TRBV11-2|TRBJ2-2|13|NA
CASSLNSAGELFF
TGTGCCAGCAGCTTAAACAGTGCCGGGGAGCTGTTTTTT
>NA|TRBV27|TRBJ2-6|15|NA
CASSFVGTGANVLTF
TGTGCCAGCAGTTTTGTTGGGACCGGGGCCAACGTCCTGACTTTC
>NA|TRBV6-1|TRBJ2-2|15|NA
CASSEWWGDTGELFF
TGTGCCAGCAGTGAGTGGTGGGGGGACACCGGGGAGCTGTTTTTT
>once|TRBV2|TRBJ2-7|16|TRBD1
CASSDPIGTGSYEQYF
TGTGCCAGCAGTGATCCCATCGGGACAGGGTCCTACGAGCAGTACTTC
>few|TRBV11-3|TRBJ1-1|15|NA
CASTIGEGMATEAFF
TGTGCCAGCACCATTGGGGAGGGGATGGCCACTGAAGCTTTCTTT
>NA|TRBV9|TRBJ2-5|13|NA
CASSVAGVETQYF
TGTGCCAGCAGCGTAGCGGGTGTGGAGACCCAGTACTTC
>once|TRBV7-8|TRBJ2-7|13|NA
CASSVIGLYEQYF
TGTGCCAGCAGCGTAATTGGGCTCTACGAGCAGTACTTC
>NA|TRBV13|TRBJ2-2|19|TRBD2
CASSFKAGGRVQFTGELFF
TGTGCCAGCAGCTTCAAAGCGGGGGGCAGGGTACAGTTCACCGGGGAGCTGTTTTTT
>NA|TRBV4-1|TRBJ1-1|15|TRBD1
CASSYRDSLNTEAFF
TGCGCCAGCAGCTATCGGGACAGCTTGAACACTGAAGCTTTCTTT
>NA|TRBV13|TRBJ2-7|15|NA
CASTSLTGAGHEQYF
TGTGCCAGCACCAGTTTAACCGGCGCGGGGCACGAGCAGTACTTC
>NA|TRBV2|TRBJ2-7|10|NA
CASSEYEQYF
TGTGCCAGCAGTGAATACGAGCAGTACTTC
>NA|TRBV27|TRBJ1-1|14|NA
CASSLYPENTEAFF
TGTGCCAGCAGTTTATATCCTGAAAACACTGAAGCTTTCTTT
>NA|TRBV15|TRBJ2-2|15|NA
CATSRTELNTGELFF
TGTGCCACCAGCAGAACAGAGCTGAACACCGGGGAGCTGTTTTTT
>NA|TRBV5-1|TRBJ2-1|14|TRBD1
CASNPRTGDNEQFF
TGCGCCAGCAACCCGAGGACAGGGGACAATGAGCAGTTCTTC
>NA|TRBV5-6|TRBJ2-7|13|TRBD2
CASSLTGGSEQYF
TGTGCCAGCAGCTTAACGGGGGGTTCCGAGCAGTACTTC
>NA|TRBV13|TRBJ1-2|15|NA
CASHLSLGGMDGYTF
TGTGCCAGCCACCTCAGCTTAGGAGGGATGGATGGCTACACCTTC
>once|TRBV6-6|TRBJ2-3|14|NA
CASSFGQITDTQYF
TGTGCCAGCAGTTTCGGACAGATCACAGATACGCAGTATTTT
>NA|TRBV5-6|TRBJ2-7|14|NA
CASSLTGPRYEQYF
TGTGCCAGCAGCTTGACGGGCCCTCGGTACGAGCAGTACTTC
>NA|TRBV27|TRBJ1-5|13|NA
CASSLSDTQPQHF
TGTGCCAGCAGTTTATCAGACACTCAGCCCCAGCATTTT
>NA|TRBV6-5|TRBJ2-2|16|NA
CASSYRAMPPTGELFF
TGTGCCAGCAGTTACAGGGCCATGCCCCCCACCGGGGAGCTGTTTTTT
>NA|TRBV7-8|TRBJ2-1|15|TRBD2
CASSLVSSGRGEQFF
TGTGCCAGCAGCTTAGTCTCTAGCGGGAGAGGTGAGCAGTTCTTC
>NA|TRBV9|TRBJ2-3|16|NA
CASSVEGSGYTDTQYF
TGTGCCAGCAGCGTAGAGGGCAGCGGATACACAGATACGCAGTATTTT
>NA|TRBV10-1|TRBJ2-1|15|NA
CASSDEQGRWNEQFF
TGCGCCAGCAGTGATGAACAGGGGAGGTGGAATGAGCAGTTCTTC
>NA|TRBV9|TRBJ1-1|20|TRBD1
CASSAPLKGQGARVDTEAFF
TGTGCCAGCAGCGCCCCTTTAAAGGGACAGGGGGCACGAGTCGACACTGAAGCTTTCTTT
>NA|TRBV29-1|TRBJ1-2|16|TRBD1
CSVERETGAGGYGYTF
TGCAGCGTTGAAAGGGAGACAGGGGCGGGTGGCTATGGCTACACCTTC
>NA|TRBV30|TRBJ2-1|11|NA
CAWTVSNEQFF
TGTGCCTGGACGGTCAGCAATGAGCAGTTCTTC
>NA|TRBV6-1|TRBJ2-7|15|NA
CASSEAWAGPYEQYF
TGTGCCAGCAGTGAAGCGTGGGCAGGTCCCTACGAGCAGTACTTC
>NA|TRBV13|TRBJ2-7|13|NA
CASSFDRSYEQYF
TGTGCCAGCAGCTTCGACCGATCCTACGAGCAGTACTTC
>NA|TRBV4-1|TRBJ1-5|14|NA
CASSPDSSNQPQHF
TGCGCCAGCAGCCCGGACAGCTCCAATCAGCCCCAGCATTTT
>once|TRBV11-3|TRBJ2-7|15|TRBD1
CASSYGTGAPEEQYF
TGTGCCAGCAGCTACGGGACAGGGGCTCCGGAGGAGCAGTACTTC
>NA|TRBV11-2|TRBJ2-3|16|NA
CASSLVGAGNTDTQYF
TGTGCCAGCAGCTTAGTCGGGGCGGGGAACACAGATACGCAGTATTTT